These T cell receptor beta chains were read from a single sample in a study of OX40 agonist ivuxolimab in advanced cancers. This table comes from immunoSEQ multiplex PCR, and its TCRdb copy is limited to in-frame clones, with some not included. The sample lists roughly 89,000 clones, just over 85% occurring once. Sequenced here: CD4+ or CD8+ T cells sorted from blood, sampled in a trial of the OX40 agonist ivuxolimab. All receptors derive from an adult with an advanced solid tumor such as melanoma, head and neck, liver or kidney cancer. Both conserved end residues are part of each CDR3. The order of the fields is clone size, J gene, V gene, D gene, CDR3 protein, CDR3 DNA. The D gene is left open where the match is weak. The size of a clone is reported for some rows only, either as once, few or many, or as a class for expanded clones.

clone size: NA; J gene: TRBJ2-7; V gene: TRBV6-1; D gene: NA; CDR3 protein: CASSAGRGLSYEQYF; CDR3 DNA: TGTGCCAGCAGTGCGGGCAGGGGATTATCCTACGAGCAGTACTTC
clone size: few; J gene: TRBJ1-2; V gene: TRBV11-2; D gene: NA; CDR3 protein: CASSSDRFNYGYTF; CDR3 DNA: TGTGCCAGCAGCTCCGATAGGTTTAACTATGGCTACACCTTC
clone size: NA; J gene: TRBJ2-7; V gene: TRBV18; D gene: NA; CDR3 protein: CASSPVGPLYEQYF; CDR3 DNA: TGTGCCAGCTCACCAGTAGGACCCCTCTACGAGCAGTACTTC
clone size: NA; J gene: TRBJ2-7; V gene: TRBV5-6; D gene: NA; CDR3 protein: CASSARGQNSYEQYF; CDR3 DNA: TGTGCCAGCAGCGCTAGGGGACAAAACTCCTACGAGCAGTACTTC
clone size: NA; J gene: TRBJ2-5; V gene: TRBV28; D gene: TRBD2; CDR3 protein: CASAQGRMSGSLETQYF; CDR3 DNA: TGTGCCAGCGCGCAGGGCCGGATGAGCGGGAGTCTTGAGACCCAGTACTTC
clone size: NA; J gene: TRBJ2-3; V gene: TRBV10-1; D gene: TRBD1; CDR3 protein: CASSDPGQGNGDTQYF; CDR3 DNA: TGCGCCAGCAGTGACCCGGGACAGGGGAACGGAGATACGCAGTATTTT
clone size: NA; J gene: TRBJ2-1; V gene: TRBV5-4; D gene: TRBD2; CDR3 protein: CASSFRSGSYNEQFF; CDR3 DNA: TGTGCCAGCAGCTTTAGGAGCGGGAGCTACAATGAGCAGTTCTTC
clone size: NA; J gene: TRBJ2-1; V gene: TRBV7-8; D gene: TRBD1; CDR3 protein: CASSLTGEQFF; CDR3 DNA: TGTGCCAGCAGCTTGACAGGGGAGCAGTTCTTC
clone size: NA; J gene: TRBJ2-3; V gene: TRBV5-1; D gene: TRBD1; CDR3 protein: CASSLGGNRGTGYTQYF; CDR3 DNA: TGCGCCAGCAGCTTGGGAGGGAACAGGGGAACAGGATATACGCAGTATTTT
clone size: NA; J gene: TRBJ1-1; V gene: TRBV6-5; D gene: NA; CDR3 protein: CASSYPWGAEAFF; CDR3 DNA: TGTGCCAGCAGTTACCCTTGGGGGGCTGAAGCTTTCTTT
clone size: NA; J gene: TRBJ2-7; V gene: TRBV5-6; D gene: NA; CDR3 protein: CASSLGSGDYEQYF; CDR3 DNA: TGTGCCAGCAGCTTGGGGTCGGGGGACTACGAGCAGTACTTC
clone size: few; J gene: TRBJ2-7; V gene: TRBV7-2; D gene: TRBD2; CDR3 protein: CASSLKVLAVYEQYF; CDR3 DNA: TGTGCCAGCAGCTTAAAGGTACTAGCGGTCTACGAGCAGTACTTC
clone size: once; J gene: TRBJ2-1; V gene: TRBV4-3; D gene: TRBD2; CDR3 protein: CASSADGTSYNEQFF; CDR3 DNA: TGCGCCAGCAGCGCCGACGGGACTAGTTACAATGAGCAGTTCTTC
clone size: NA; J gene: TRBJ2-2; V gene: TRBV30; D gene: NA; CDR3 protein: CAWGDPRGTGELFF; CDR3 DNA: TGTGCCTGGGGGGACCCCAGAGGGACCGGGGAGCTGTTTTTT
clone size: NA; J gene: TRBJ1-2; V gene: TRBV30; D gene: NA; CDR3 protein: CAWLTVANYGYTF; CDR3 DNA: TGTGCCTGGTTGACAGTAGCTAACTATGGCTACACCTTC
clone size: NA; J gene: TRBJ2-1; V gene: TRBV19; D gene: TRBD2; CDR3 protein: CASSIDPLAGNNEQFF; CDR3 DNA: TGTGCCAGTAGTATAGATCCTCTAGCGGGGAACAATGAGCAGTTCTTC
clone size: NA; J gene: TRBJ2-1; V gene: TRBV6-5; D gene: NA; CDR3 protein: CASGGGMAYNEQFF; CDR3 DNA: TGTGCCAGTGGGGGGGGCATGGCCTACAATGAGCAGTTCTTC
clone size: NA; J gene: TRBJ2-7; V gene: TRBV5-5; D gene: NA; CDR3 protein: CASSLGATPYEQYF; CDR3 DNA: TGTGCCAGCAGCTTGGGGGCCACCCCCTACGAGCAGTACTTC
clone size: NA; J gene: TRBJ2-1; V gene: TRBV6-5; D gene: NA; CDR3 protein: CASSPSTASYNEQFF; CDR3 DNA: TGTGCCAGCAGCCCATCGACCGCCTCCTACAATGAGCAGTTCTTC
clone size: NA; J gene: TRBJ2-3; V gene: TRBV6-1; D gene: TRBD2; CDR3 protein: CASSEWGGSTDTQYF; CDR3 DNA: TGTGCCAGCAGTGAATGGGGGGGGAGCACAGATACGCAGTATTTT
clone size: NA; J gene: TRBJ2-6; V gene: TRBV7-3; D gene: NA; CDR3 protein: CASSLRAGSGANVLTF; CDR3 DNA: TGTGCCAGCAGCTTAAGGGCTGGCTCCGGGGCCAACGTCCTGACTTTC
clone size: NA; J gene: TRBJ1-1; V gene: TRBV5-8; D gene: NA; CDR3 protein: CASTVRLNTEAFF; CDR3 DNA: TGTGCCAGCACCGTCAGATTGAACACTGAAGCTTTCTTT
clone size: NA; J gene: TRBJ2-3; V gene: TRBV5-6; D gene: NA; CDR3 protein: CASSTSGAQYF; CDR3 DNA: TGTGCCAGCAGCACGTCCGGGGCGCAGTATTTT
clone size: NA; J gene: TRBJ2-1; V gene: TRBV7-2; D gene: NA; CDR3 protein: CASSSWGNEQFF; CDR3 DNA: TGTGCCAGCAGCTCATGGGGGAATGAGCAGTTCTTC
clone size: NA; J gene: TRBJ1-1; V gene: TRBV18; D gene: NA; CDR3 protein: CASSISGEPEAFF; CDR3 DNA: TGTGCCAGCTCAATTTCAGGGGAGCCTGAAGCTTTCTTT
clone size: NA; J gene: TRBJ1-1; V gene: TRBV6-1; D gene: NA; CDR3 protein: CASRGGGETEAFF; CDR3 DNA: TGTGCCAGCCGGGGAGGGGGAGAAACTGAAGCTTTCTTT
clone size: NA; J gene: TRBJ2-5; V gene: TRBV19; D gene: TRBD1; CDR3 protein: CASRDTGVETQYF; CDR3 DNA: TGTGCCAGTAGAGATACAGGGGTAGAGACCCAGTACTTC
clone size: NA; J gene: TRBJ1-2; V gene: TRBV21-1; D gene: NA; CDR3 protein: CASSTPGAEPYGYTF; CDR3 DNA: TGTGCCAGCAGCACCCCCGGGGCAGAACCCTATGGCTACACCTTC
clone size: NA; J gene: TRBJ1-1; V gene: TRBV18; D gene: NA; CDR3 protein: CASSPNQGIDTEAFF; CDR3 DNA: TGTGCCAGCTCACCTAATCAGGGAATAGACACTGAAGCTTTCTTT
clone size: few; J gene: TRBJ2-1; V gene: TRBV7-3; D gene: NA; CDR3 protein: CASSLNSGASYNEQFF; CDR3 DNA: TGTGCCAGCAGCTTAAATAGCGGAGCTTCCTACAATGAGCAGTTCTTC
clone size: many; J gene: TRBJ2-7; V gene: TRBV2; D gene: NA; CDR3 protein: CASSPGSYEQYF; CDR3 DNA: TGTGCCAGCAGTCCGGGCTCCTACGAGCAGTACTTC
clone size: NA; J gene: TRBJ2-7; V gene: TRBV11-2; D gene: TRBD2; CDR3 protein: CASSPRGGTPEEQYF; CDR3 DNA: TGTGCCAGCAGCCCTCGGGGGGGGACGCCCGAGGAGCAGTACTTC
clone size: NA; J gene: TRBJ1-5; V gene: TRBV27; D gene: NA; CDR3 protein: CASSLFPNQPQHF; CDR3 DNA: TGTGCCAGCAGTTTATTCCCGAATCAGCCCCAGCATTTT
clone size: NA; J gene: TRBJ2-3; V gene: TRBV9; D gene: NA; CDR3 protein: CASSVAVVSPDTQYF; CDR3 DNA: TGTGCCAGCAGCGTGGCGGTGGTAAGTCCAGATACGCAGTATTTT
clone size: NA; J gene: TRBJ2-1; V gene: TRBV6-5; D gene: NA; CDR3 protein: CASTKSGSSYNEQFF; CDR3 DNA: TGTGCCAGCACCAAATCGGGATCCTCCTACAATGAGCAGTTCTTC
clone size: NA; J gene: TRBJ1-2; V gene: TRBV6-5; D gene: TRBD1; CDR3 protein: CASRTGYYGYTF; CDR3 DNA: TGTGCCAGCAGGACAGGGTACTATGGCTACACCTTC
clone size: NA; J gene: TRBJ2-7; V gene: TRBV30; D gene: NA; CDR3 protein: CAWSVSSGTNYEQYF; CDR3 DNA: TGTGCCTGGAGTGTATCAAGCGGGACAAACTACGAGCAGTACTTC
clone size: NA; J gene: TRBJ2-3; V gene: TRBV4-2; D gene: TRBD2; CDR3 protein: CASSQASGRPGAFTDTQYF; CDR3 DNA: TGTGCCAGCAGCCAAGCTAGCGGGAGGCCCGGGGCTTTTACGGATACGCAGTATTTT